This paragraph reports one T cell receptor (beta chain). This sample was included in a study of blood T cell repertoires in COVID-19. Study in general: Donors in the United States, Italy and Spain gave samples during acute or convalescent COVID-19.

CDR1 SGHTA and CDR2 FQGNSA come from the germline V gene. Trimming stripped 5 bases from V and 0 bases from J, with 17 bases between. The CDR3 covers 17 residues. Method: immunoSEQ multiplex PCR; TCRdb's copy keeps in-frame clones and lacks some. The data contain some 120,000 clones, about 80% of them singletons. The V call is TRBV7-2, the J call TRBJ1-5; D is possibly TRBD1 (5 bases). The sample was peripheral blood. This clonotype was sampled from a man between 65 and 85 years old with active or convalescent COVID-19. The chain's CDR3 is CASSTWGRTISNQPQHF. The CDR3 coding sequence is TGTGCCAGCAGCACGTGGGGCAGAACTATTAGCAATCAGCCCCAGCATTTT.